The present TCR beta chain was sequenced within a study of PD-1 blockade in classical Hodgkin lymphoma. Data came from immunoSEQ multiplex PCR; TCRdb stores just in-frame clones and leaves some out. The data hold around 24,000 clones, with 81% observed a single time. Trimming took 7 bases from V and 2 from J, leaving 15 bases between them. Germline V gene data show CDR1 as MNHEY and CDR2 as SVGAGI. This CDR3 is 14 amino acids long. Time point described: cycle 4 day 1 (C4D1), after six to seven weeks of nivolumab. Brentuximab vedotin exposure varied, and every patient relapsed after autologous stem cell transplantation.

The specimen comprised peripheral blood mononuclear cells (PBMCs), sampled before the fourth cycle of nivolumab. The TCR comes from a human donor with classical Hodgkin lymphoma. V and J are TRBV6-5 and TRBJ2-7, with D perhaps TRBD1 (5 bases). CDR3 loop: CASNSPGPTYEQYF. In DNA form, the CDR3 reads TGTGCCAGCAATTCGCCAGGGCCCACCTACGAGCAGTACTTC.